One sample yielded the 19 T cell receptor beta chains listed below, sequenced in a study of T-cell memory formation after mild COVID-19. MiXCR, run by TCRdb on the 5' RACE reads, gives a single entry per CDR3 protein. This table has under 300,000 distinct CDR3 sequences, approximately 16% appearing once. The sequenced sample was PBMCs or a T cell subset sorted from them (not recorded which). These receptors came from a man aged 18 to 29 who had mild COVID-19 (a few samples of this study predate the infection). Cell type and time point are not known.

This clonotype appeared a few times. The genes are TRBV7-2 and TRBJ1-1; D is ambiguous. The CDR3 extends over 13 amino acids. Germline CDR1 reads SGHTA; CDR2 reads FQGNSA. Deletions cut 5 bases from V and 4 bases from J, with 11 bases between. The CDR3 protein is CASSRDIGTEAFF. In nucleotides, the CDR3 is TGTGCCAGCAGCCGTGACATTGGCACTGAAGCTTTCTTT.

This clonotype was counted only a few times. The rearrangement links TRBV5-4 to TRBJ2-2, with a weak D call TRBD1 (5 bases). Trimming took off 0 bases at V and 4 bases at J, with 10 bases between the two ends. CDR1 is SGHNT, CDR2 YYREEE, per germline (reference sequence). The CDR3 consists of 15 residues. CDR3 sequence reads: CASSLAKGSTGELFF. The DNA of the CDR3 is TGTGCCAGCAGCTTGGCCAAGGGGTCCACCGGGGAGCTGTTTTTT.

The chain employs TRBV6-2 or TRBV6-3 and TRBJ2-6, with unresolved D. Germline V gene data show CDR1 as MNHEY and CDR2 as SVGEGT. V lost 6 bases and J 1 base, leaving 13 bases between the germline ends. The CDR3 has 16 amino acids. In nucleotides, the CDR3 is TGTGCCAGCAGACCCCGTTTGAGTTCTGGGGCCAACGTCCTGACTTTC. Amino acids: CASRPRLSSGANVLTF.

This clonotype was detected many times. The chain links TRBV12-3 or TRBV12-4 to TRBJ2-5; no reliable D call. The V and J ends lost 7 bases and 5 bases respectively, with 17 bases between them. This CDR3 comprises 14 residues. The CDR3, as DNA: TGTGCCAGCATGACCAATAGCCGGAGTGAGACCCAGTACTTC. This gives the protein CASMTNSRSETQYF.

This clonotype was counted many times. The genes are TRBV20-1 and TRBJ2-5; 14 bases match TRBD2. There are 15 residues in the CDR3. Germline V gives CDR1 DFQATT, CDR2 SNEGSKA (reference sequence). V lost 5 bases and J lost 1; bases outside the gene matches: 3. CDR3 in DNA: TGCAGTGCTGATGGGACTAGCGGGGGCCAAGAGACCCAGTACTTC. Protein product: CSADGTSGGQETQYF.

This rearrangement joins TRBV7-2 to TRBJ1-5; 11 nucleotides agree with TRBD1. The CDR3 totals 14 residues. After removal of 5 bases from V and 7 bases from J, the junction contained 4 bases not matched to a gene. CDR1 is SGHTA and CDR2 is FQGNSA in the germline V gene. The CDR3 nucleotides are TGTGCCAGCAGCCGGGACAGGGGGGACCAGCCCCAGCATTTT. Translated: CASSRDRGDQPQHF. Complete variable domain (other parts from reference TRBV7-2 and TRBJ1-5): GAGVSQSPSNKVTEKGKDVELRCDPISGHTALYWYRQSLGQGLEFLIYFQGNSAPDKSGLPSDRFSAERTGGSVSTLTIQRTQQEDSAVYLCASSRDRGDQPQHFGDGTRLSIL.

This clonotype was detected a few times. The chain combines TRBV12-3 or TRBV12-4 with TRBJ2-1; perhaps TRBD2 as D (7 bases). Trimming pared 6 bases from V and 7 bases from J, leaving 19 bases between. The CDR3 spans 15 residues. CDR3 in amino acids: CASRATLGGLNEQFF. Written as DNA, the CDR3 is TGTGCCAGCAGAGCTACCCTGGGGGGGCTAAATGAGCAGTTCTTC.

This clonotype was observed a handful of times. This rearrangement joins TRBV7-9 to TRBJ2-5; no definite D call. Trimming shortened V by 3 bases and J by 4 bases, and 9 bases separated the two germline ends. The CDR3 spans 13 residues. The germline CDR1 and CDR2 sequences are SEHNR and FQNEAQ (reference sequence). This chain's CDR3 is CASSLSFRETQYF. The CDR3 bases are TGTGCCAGCAGCTTGTCGTTCCGAGAGACCCAGTACTTC.

This sequence joins TRBV25-1 and TRBJ2-3, with D perhaps being TRBD1 or TRBD2 (6 bases each). Germline V CDR1 and CDR2: MGHDK, SYGVNS. Trimming took 6 bases from V and 0 from J, leaving 25 bases between them. This CDR3 spans 19 amino acids. DNA of the CDR3: TGTGCCAGCAGCCAGACCGCGGGGACATGGCACTCTAGCACAGATACGCAGTATTTT. This gives the protein CASSQTAGTWHSSTDTQYF.

This clonotype was detected a few times. The rearrangement joins TRBV7-9 to TRBJ2-7; no clear D. Trimming cost V 4 bases and J 3 bases, with 10 bases left between them. The CDR3 covers 13 residues. Germline CDR1 and CDR2: SEHNR and FQNEAQ (reference sequence). CDR3 sequence reads: CASSWNYLYEQYF. The CDR3 nucleotides are TGTGCCAGCAGCTGGAACTACCTCTACGAGCAGTACTTC. The whole variable domain, filled in from reference TRBV7-9 and TRBJ2-7, reads DTGVSQNPRHKITKRGQNVTFRCDPISEHNRLYWYRQTLGQGPEFLTYFQNEAQLEKSRLLSDRFSAERPKGSFSTLEIQRTEQGDSAMYLCASSWNYLYEQYFGPGTRLTVT.

This clonotype was detected many times. The chain recombines TRBV7-3 with TRBJ1-1; 8 nucleotides match TRBD1. V lost 0 bases, J lost 5 bases, and 5 bases stayed unmatched. The length of the CDR3 is 15 residues. The V gene's germline CDR1 is SGHTA and CDR2 FQGTGA. CDR3 region: CASSLTSRGRTEAFF. The CDR3 DNA follows: TGTGCCAGCAGCTTAACGTCCAGGGGGCGAACTGAAGCTTTCTTT.

In its sample, this clonotype was seen many times. CDR3 coding DNA: TGCGCCAGCCAAATAGGGACTAATGAAAAACTGTTTTTT. The encoded protein is CASQIGTNEKLFF. The J gene is TRBJ1-4, the V gene TRBV5-1; no reliable D call. Germline V CDR1 and CDR2: SGHRS, YFSETQ. Trimming removed 7 bases from V and 2 bases from J, with 9 bases in between. This CDR3 comprises 13 residues.

V and J are TRBV5-1 and TRBJ2-3; 9 bases line up with TRBD1. V was pared by 4 bases and J by 1 base, with 10 bases of the junction left unmatched. This CDR3 has 17 residues. Germline V gene data show CDR1 as SGHRS and CDR2 as YFSETQ. Here the CDR3 reads CASSPGQGSIRTDTQYF. The CDR3 region has the DNA TGCGCCAGCAGCCCAGGACAGGGGTCCATACGCACAGATACGCAGTATTTT.

The chain uses TRBV6-2 or TRBV6-3 and TRBJ2-7; D tentatively reads TRBD1 or TRBD2 (5 bases each). This CDR3 is 14 amino acids long. Per the germline V gene, CDR1 is MNHEY and CDR2 is SVGEGT. Between the trimmed V and J ends, which lost 10 bases and 0 bases, there was a span of 16 bases. This chain's CDR3 is CATSRDAGSYEQYV. Here the CDR3 DNA reads TGTGCCACTTCCCGGGACGCCGGCTCCTACGAGCAGTACGTC.

This clonotype was found once. V usage is TRBV30 and J usage is TRBJ2-7; 8 bases agree with TRBD2. CDR1 GTSNPN and CDR2 SVGIG come from the germline V gene (reference sequence). This CDR3 region has 11 residues. V lost 7 bases and J lost 4; bases outside the gene matches: 3. The CDR3 reads CASGGGYEQYF. The CDR3 DNA reads TGTGCCTCCGGGGGGGGTTACGAGCAGTACTTC.

V is TRBV29-1 and J is TRBJ1-1, with D possibly TRBD1 on 5 matching bases. CDR1 is SQVTM, CDR2 ANQGSEA, per germline. V dropped 4 bases and J dropped 0 bases, with 18 bases sitting between them. The CDR3 loop spans 16 amino acids. CDR3 sequence (DNA): TGCAGCGTTGTAGGACAATACGGAGGGTTGAACACTGAAGCTTTCTTT. It is translated as CSVVGQYGGLNTEAFF.

The J gene is TRBJ2-1, the V gene TRBV3-1; D gene uncertain. The germline CDR1 and CDR2 sequences are LGHDT and YNNKEL (reference sequence). This CDR3 comprises 15 residues. Trimming pared 0 bases from V and 6 bases from J, leaving 12 bases between. The CDR3 region is CASSQDGFDGNEQFF. The CDR3, as DNA: TGTGCCAGCAGCCAAGATGGATTCGACGGCAATGAGCAGTTCTTC.

V gene TRBV28 combines with J gene TRBJ2-7; D unclear. The V and J ends lost 8 bases and 6 bases respectively, with 17 bases between them. This CDR3 has 13 amino acids. Per the germline V gene, CDR1 is MDHEN and CDR2 is SYDVKM. The CDR3 DNA follows: TGTGCCAGCGCCTCACCCCGGGCTAGCGAGCAGTACGTC. Amino acids: CASASPRASEQYV.

The CDR3 bases are TGCGCCAGCAGCCCGGGGGAAATTCTCTATGGCTACACCTTC. Its translation is CASSPGEILYGYTF. This chain links TRBV5-1 with TRBJ1-2; D may be TRBD1 (5 bases). Trimming shortened V by 4 bases and J by 4 bases, and 14 bases separated the two germline ends. CDR3 length: 14 residues. Germline loops: CDR1 SGHRS, CDR2 YFSETQ.